This T cell receptor (beta chain) was observed in a study of cytomegalovirus exposure and HLA in healthy donors listed by TCRdb under 2017. About the investigation overall: According to an earlier analysis of several hundred of the donors, 150 million to 200 million T cells yielded over 90 million unique TCR beta sequences and approximately 300 Gb of sequence data. Of the roughly 430 genotyped donors, approximately 83% fell in the genetic ancestry cluster associated with self-reported Caucasian donors. An earlier analysis of a few hundred of the donors applied high-throughput TCR beta sequencing to assess whether each TCR beta V gene segment acted as functional or pseudogenic. An early release that covered roughly 600 HLA-typed donors contained approximately 300 gigabases of sequencing data and 65 million to 100 million unique TCR sequences. Rather than using new phenotypic data, the later analysis identified candidate immune exposures from TCR beta sequences and from how often those sequences occurred across donors. Among about 400 genotyped donors of the cohort, an average of approximately 240,000 unique TCR beta nucleotide sequences was sequenced per donor, of which about 19% were non-productive. All discovery cohort repertoires had been generated on a single sequencing platform. The number of donors typed differed by locus, with roughly 629-640 for A, B, C, DRB1 and DQB1, roughly 520 for DQA1, 600 to 610 for DPA1, and over 400 for DPB1. Donor age, sex, ethnicity and CMV serostatus were compiled alongside the repertoire data. HLA typing covered class I and class II loci at four-digit resolution. A later analysis re-analyzed previously published TCR beta repertoires from 660 or so donors and added high-resolution HLA genotyping to study TCR occurrence patterns. Roughly 5 DR-DQ haplotypes were treated as single units for association and clustering because of strong linkage in the cohort. The study was designed to test whether signatures of past pathogen exposure could be identified by cataloging public T cell receptors. A separate validation cohort of about 110 different subjects was used in addition to the 666-subject first cohort. The study combined high-throughput TCR immunosequencing, statistical association of individual TCRs with disease status, and machine learning to predict cytomegalovirus infection status. A later genetic analysis used genome-wide SNP genotypes for about three fifths of the 666 donors, treating that subset as a discovery cohort. The study used immunosequencing to profile the T cell repertoires of 600 to 850 subjects and linked those repertoires to cytomegalovirus serostatus. Broad study findings and their caveats: A later analysis found that most CMV-associated TCR beta chains appeared HLA-restricted, with HLA associations seemingly driven largely by CMV exposure. In an earlier analysis of a few hundred of the donors, most TCR beta V segments were observed in productive rearrangements about 87% or about 30% of the time, broadly matching IMGT annotations. A later analysis found that TCR association rates varied across HLA loci, with DRB1 alleles showing the most associated TCRs and HLA-C alleles the fewest. A later analysis found that HLA-associated TCR beta chains were more clonally expanded and had lower generation probabilities than equally common non-associated chains. A cluster of highly shared sequence variants was judged likely to be a technical artifact of the sequencing pipeline. The classifier was reported to diagnose cytomegalovirus status with high specificity and sensitivity in both the original cohort and the validation cohort. A further reported finding was that TCR beta sequences accurately predicted the HLA-A and HLA-B alleles for most subjects in the first cohort. Presence/absence analyses assumed roughly uniform sequencing depth across donors, an assumption that may not hold. While some public TCRs were present in many individuals, most TCR sequences turned up only very rarely across donors. When HLA alleles, especially DR and DQ, strongly co-occurred, TCR associations were difficult to assign to individual alleles. In the study, about 150 TCR beta chains were listed as associated with cytomegalovirus. Some IMGT-functional V segments, including TRBV6-2 and TRBV6-3, could not be distinguished by the 87-base-pair reads and were therefore excluded. Immune exposure information for the cohort was limited to CMV serostatus. A later genetic analysis associated a missense DCLRE1C variant with V-gene and J-gene trimming of TCR beta chains, and an independent cohort replicated the association. Specific HLA alleles were associated with 15,000 to 20,000 TCR beta sequences at a false discovery rate of 0.05 in a later analysis. A few of the identified cytomegalovirus-associated TCR beta chains were confirmed in vitro to be specific for cytomegalovirus antigens. Because counts were too low, about 18 rarely observed V segments, including chromosome 9 orphons, were left out of the earlier analysis of about 500 of the donors. In a later genetic analysis, fewer N-insertions in productive TCRs were reported among donors in an Asian-associated ancestry cluster than the roughly 640-donor mean. Linkage disequilibrium might explain the correlated functional status among segregating V segments, but an unknown experimental factor could not be ruled out. According to the authors, the approach could potentially be generalized to other disease states and immunological phenotypes. Only TCR beta chains were sequenced in this cohort, and the absence of alpha or paired-chain data limited detectable features. Because HLA typing was unavailable for some donors at each locus, only the typed subset was used in association tests. According to a later analysis, parvovirus B19, influenza, CMV and Epstein-Barr virus appeared linked to several top co-occurrence clusters.

Trimming removed 3 bases from V and 5 bases from J, leaving 12 bases between the germline ends. CDR1 and CDR2 (SGHRS, YFSETQ) derive from the germline V gene. There are 14 amino acids in the CDR3, from cysteine to phenylalanine inclusive. The DNA shown is the 42-base CDR3, in frame from base 1. The library was obtained by the immunoSEQ multiplex PCR assay. For the multiplex PCR, a mixture combining 60 forward primers for TCR Vbeta segments and 13 reverse primers for TCR Jbeta segments was used. A multiplex PCR assay on genomic DNA amplified the CDR3 region of rearranged TCR beta genes. On the Illumina HiSeq System, the amplified TCR beta libraries were sequenced as 87-base-pair reads. Under the source paper's analysis protocol: A later analysis counted some 80 million unique TCR beta chains across the 650 to 700 repertoires, and around 9.9 million of these chains were shared by at least two donors. Raw reads were error-corrected and collapsed into unique sequences with a nearest-neighbor algorithm that merged closely related sequences to remove PCR and sequencing errors. CDR3 sequences were aligned to IMGT reference sequences to assign V, D and J gene segments. For a sequence to be retained, at least a six-nucleotide match to both a V gene segment and a J gene segment was required. A rearrangement was called productive if the CDR3 had no stop codons and remained in frame with V and J, and every other rearrangement was called non-productive. Following IMGT convention, CDR3 was defined as the stretch from the second conserved V-encoded cysteine up to the conserved J-encoded phenylalanine. Sequences without an unambiguous match to a single V gene segment were excluded from the earlier analysis of about 600 of the donors. In an earlier analysis of several hundred of the donors, V segments were called functional above 56.7% productive rearrangements and were called segregating when the between-donor standard deviation exceeded 5%. A statistical classification framework was built for diagnosing cytomegalovirus status from the catalog of TCR beta chain sequences. In a later analysis, TCR nucleotide sequences were compared against IMGT/GENE-DB human TR gene sequences so that V and J genes could be assigned. A later analysis assigned CDR3 sequences and most-parsimonious VDJ recombination scenarios with the TCRdist pipeline. A later analysis defined each TCR beta chain by its CDR3 amino acid sequence plus V-gene family, and excluded reads lacking a unique V-gene family. To address suspected cross-contamination and a sequencing artifact, a later analysis removed 450 to 700 highly shared, low-generation-probability nucleotide sequences. In a later analysis, a clonal expansion index was calculated for each public chain from normalized within-repertoire ranks of inferred template counts. Generation probabilities in a later analysis came from a VDJ recombination model fitted to out-of-frame rearrangements, and those results were checked against IGoR. Hypergeometric tests were used in a later analysis to score TCR-TCR, TCR-HLA and TCR-CMV co-occurrence, with a repertoire-size bias correction applied to the TCR pairs. To estimate false discovery rates, a later analysis permuted the HLA or CMV assignments 20 times. In a later analysis, co-occurring TCRs were grouped with DBSCAN, and TCRdist sequence similarity was added when clustering was performed within HLA-allele-positive subsets. Co-occurrence clustering excluded repertoires with fewer than 30,000 or more than 120,000 public chains, plus five with anomalous nucleotide sharing. The table comes from immuneACCESS by way of TCRdb, which keeps in-frame sequences with V and J called. Part of the clones is missing from these tables; in studies checked, under half for an unresolved V gene and the rest for unknown reasons. The V and J calls and clone size are taken from that table; D and trimming were inferred from the DNA. This specimen's table enumerates about 150,000 clones. Around 1.5% of the sample is held by the ten biggest clonotypes.

Notes on this clone: Which antigen it targets is not known.

The cohort consisted of 666 healthy bone marrow donors. At the time of sampling, every cohort member was nominally healthy, though immune exposures that went unrecorded were likely present. The donor tested CMV seronegative and was one of the 352 seronegative cohort members. A peripheral blood sample was provided by each donor, and peripheral blood mononuclear cells were used for TCR beta sequencing. The Qiagen DNeasy Blood Extraction Kit was used to extract genomic DNA from the blood cell samples. The rearrangement joined TRBV5-1 to TRBJ2-1, and TRBD2 may be the D gene, going by 6 matching bases. This TCR was sampled from a woman aged 45-60 years in good health and CMV-seronegative. Sequencing was performed on PBMCs. The CDR3 protein is CASSWGGGDNEQFF. The sequence in DNA is TGCGCCAGCAGCTGGGGTGGAGGGGACAATGAGCAGTTCTTC.